These 4 T cell receptor beta chains originate from one sample sequenced in a study of T cells after yellow fever vaccination. TCRdb redid the calling of the 5' RACE reads with MiXCR, one entry per CDR3 protein. The sample shows under 300,000 distinct CDR3 sequences, 13% of them seen only once. The sample was CD4+ T cells sorted from PBMCs, taken 45 days after the yellow fever booster vaccination. These receptor sequences come from a man aged 25-40 years who received the YFV17D yellow fever vaccine.

This clonotype was observed a handful of times. The chain uses TRBV18 and TRBJ2-2; TRBD1 matches at 7 bases. The germline V gene has CDR1 KGHSH and CDR2 LQKENI. The CDR3 is 16 residues long. V lost 3 bases to trimming and J lost 4 bases; unmatched junction nucleotides: 8. CDR3 coding DNA: TGTGCCAGCTCACCGATTGGGACAGCCACCACCGGGGAGCTGTTTTTT. Translation: CASSPIGTATTGELFF.

The chain joins TRBV6-2 or TRBV6-3 to TRBJ1-1; the match to TRBD1 covers 7 bases. CDR1 and CDR2 from the germline V gene are MNHEY and SVGEGT. The CDR3 runs to 17 residues. The V gene end was trimmed by 5 bases and the J gene end by 5 bases; junction bases not matched to a gene: 17. As DNA, the CDR3 is TGTGCCAGCAGTCCGCCAGACAGGGTCCGCATGAGGACTGAAGCTTTCTTT. Its translation: CASSPPDRVRMRTEAFF.

In this sample, this clonotype turned up a few times. The rearrangement uses TRBV5-1 and TRBJ2-5, with TRBD2 matching 7 bases. J was trimmed by 0 bases and V by 6 bases; bases with no gene match: 8. The CDR3 length is 15 residues. Germline assignment: CDR1 SGHRS and CDR2 YFSETQ. CDR3 protein: CASTSIAGNQETQYF. The CDR3 DNA is TGCGCCAGCACCTCCATAGCGGGCAACCAAGAGACCCAGTACTTC.

The V call is TRBV5-1, the J call TRBJ2-1; the match to TRBD1 covers 9 bases. Trimming cost V 4 bases and J 1 base; bases outside gene matches: 12. CDR1 and CDR2 from the germline V gene are SGHRS and YFSETQ. This CDR3 has 18 residues. Here the CDR3 DNA reads TGCGCCAGCAGCAAAAGACAGGGGGATATGAATTCCTACAATGAGCAGTTCTTC. Residues: CASSKRQGDMNSYNEQFF.